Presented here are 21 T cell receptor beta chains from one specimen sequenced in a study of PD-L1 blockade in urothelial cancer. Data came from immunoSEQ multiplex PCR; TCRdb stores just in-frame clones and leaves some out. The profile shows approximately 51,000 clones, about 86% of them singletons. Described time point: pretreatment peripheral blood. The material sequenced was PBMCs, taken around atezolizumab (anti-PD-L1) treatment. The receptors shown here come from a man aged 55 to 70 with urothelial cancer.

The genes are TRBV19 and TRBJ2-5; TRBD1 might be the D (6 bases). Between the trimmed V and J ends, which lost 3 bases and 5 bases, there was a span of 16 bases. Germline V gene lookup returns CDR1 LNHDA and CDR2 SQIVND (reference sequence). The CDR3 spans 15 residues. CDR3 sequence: CASSIRQGGAETQYF. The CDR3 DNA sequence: TGTGCCAGTAGTATTCGTCAAGGGGGTGCTGAGACCCAGTACTTC.

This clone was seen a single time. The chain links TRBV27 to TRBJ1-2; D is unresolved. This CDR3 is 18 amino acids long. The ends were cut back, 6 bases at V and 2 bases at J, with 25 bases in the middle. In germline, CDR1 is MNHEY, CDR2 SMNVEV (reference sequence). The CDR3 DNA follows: TGTGCCAGCAGCCCCTATGTCTTAGCACGGAGACTAAACTATGGCTACACCTTC. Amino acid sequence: CASSPYVLARRLNYGYTF.

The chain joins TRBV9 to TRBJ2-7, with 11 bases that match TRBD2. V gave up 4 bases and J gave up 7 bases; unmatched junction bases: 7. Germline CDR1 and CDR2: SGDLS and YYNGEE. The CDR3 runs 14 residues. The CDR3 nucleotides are TGTGCCAGCAGCACAGGACTAGCGGGTAAAGAGCAGTACTTC. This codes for CASSTGLAGKEQYF.

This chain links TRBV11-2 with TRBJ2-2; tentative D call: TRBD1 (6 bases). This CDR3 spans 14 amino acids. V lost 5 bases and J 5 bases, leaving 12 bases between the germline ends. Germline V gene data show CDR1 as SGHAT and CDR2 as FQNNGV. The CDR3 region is CASSLDRRTGELFF. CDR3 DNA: TGTGCCAGCAGCCTCGACAGGCGGACCGGGGAGCTGTTTTTT. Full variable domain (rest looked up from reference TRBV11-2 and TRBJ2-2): EAGVAQSPRYKIIEKRQSVAFWCNPISGHATLYWYQQILGQGPKLLIQFQNNGVVDDSQLPKDRFSAERLKGVDSTLKIQPAKLEDSAVYLCASSLDRRTGELFFGEGSRLTVL.

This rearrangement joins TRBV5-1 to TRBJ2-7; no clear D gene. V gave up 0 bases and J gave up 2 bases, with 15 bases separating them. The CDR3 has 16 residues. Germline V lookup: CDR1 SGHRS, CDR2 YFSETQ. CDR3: CASSLGISRITYEQYF. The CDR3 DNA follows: TGCGCCAGCAGCTTGGGGATAAGCAGGATAACCTACGAGCAGTACTTC.

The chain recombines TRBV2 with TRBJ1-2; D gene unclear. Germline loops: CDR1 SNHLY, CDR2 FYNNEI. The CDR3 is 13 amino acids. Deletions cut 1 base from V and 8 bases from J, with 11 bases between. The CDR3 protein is CASSEEDSLGYTF. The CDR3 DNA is TGTGCCAGCAGTGAAGAGGATAGCCTGGGCTACACCTTC.

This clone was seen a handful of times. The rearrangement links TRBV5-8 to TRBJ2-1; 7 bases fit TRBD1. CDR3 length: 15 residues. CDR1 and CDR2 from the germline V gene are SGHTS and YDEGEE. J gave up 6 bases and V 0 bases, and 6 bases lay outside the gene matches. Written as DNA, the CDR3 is TGTGCCAGCAGCTTGGCCTCCAGGGGGAGCAATGAGCAGTTCTTC. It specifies CASSLASRGSNEQFF.

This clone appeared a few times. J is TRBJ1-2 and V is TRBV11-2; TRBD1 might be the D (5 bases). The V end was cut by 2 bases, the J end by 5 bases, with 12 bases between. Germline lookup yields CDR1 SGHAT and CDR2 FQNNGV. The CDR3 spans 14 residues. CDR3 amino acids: CASSLLKGRYGYTF. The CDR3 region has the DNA TGTGCCAGCAGCTTACTAAAGGGGAGGTATGGCTACACCTTC.

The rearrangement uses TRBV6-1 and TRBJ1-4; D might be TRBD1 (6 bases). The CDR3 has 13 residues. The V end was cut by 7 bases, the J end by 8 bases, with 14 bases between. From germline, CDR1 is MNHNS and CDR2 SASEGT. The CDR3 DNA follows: TGTGCCAGCATGATAAAAACAGGGGAAAAACTGTTTTTT. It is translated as CASMIKTGEKLFF.

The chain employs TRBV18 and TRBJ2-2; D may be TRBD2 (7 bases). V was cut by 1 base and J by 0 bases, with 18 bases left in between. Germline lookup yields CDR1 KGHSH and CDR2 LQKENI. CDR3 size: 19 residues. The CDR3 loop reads CASSPRGSRGASNTGELFF. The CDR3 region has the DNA TGTGCCAGCTCACCACGGGGGAGTCGGGGGGCCTCGAACACCGGGGAGCTGTTTTTT.

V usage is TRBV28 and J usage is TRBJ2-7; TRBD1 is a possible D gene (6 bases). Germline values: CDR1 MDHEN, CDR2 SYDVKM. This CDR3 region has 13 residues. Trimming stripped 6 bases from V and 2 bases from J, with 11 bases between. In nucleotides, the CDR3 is TGTGCCAGCAGCAAAGGGGGAGCCTACGAGCAGTACTTC. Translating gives CASSKGGAYEQYF.

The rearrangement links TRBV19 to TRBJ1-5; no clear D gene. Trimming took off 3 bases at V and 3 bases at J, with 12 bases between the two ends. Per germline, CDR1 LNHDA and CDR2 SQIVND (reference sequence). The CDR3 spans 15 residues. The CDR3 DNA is TGTGCCAGTAGTATTAGGGAGTGGAACAATCAGCCCCAGCATTTT. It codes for CASSIREWNNQPQHF.

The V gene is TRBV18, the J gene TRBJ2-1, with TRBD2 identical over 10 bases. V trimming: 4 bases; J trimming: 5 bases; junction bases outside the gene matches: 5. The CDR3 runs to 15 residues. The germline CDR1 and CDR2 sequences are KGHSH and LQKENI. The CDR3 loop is CASSRPSGGNNEQFF. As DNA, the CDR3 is TGTGCCAGCTCACGTCCTAGCGGGGGAAACAATGAGCAGTTCTTC.

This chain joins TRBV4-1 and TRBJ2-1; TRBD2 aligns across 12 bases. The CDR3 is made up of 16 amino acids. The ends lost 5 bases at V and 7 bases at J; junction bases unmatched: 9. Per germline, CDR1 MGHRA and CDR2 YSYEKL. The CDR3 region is CASSSTGTSGWNEQFF. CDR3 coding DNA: TGCGCCAGCAGCTCGACCGGGACTAGCGGGTGGAATGAGCAGTTCTTC.

DNA of the CDR3: TGTGCCGGTACCATAGCGGGCCAAGAGACCCAGTACTTC. This gives the protein CAGTIAGQETQYF. V usage is TRBV10-3 and J usage is TRBJ2-5; TRBD2 agrees at 7 bases. CDR1 ENHRY and CDR2 SYGVKD come from the germline V gene. The trim removed 11 bases at V and 1 base at J, leaving 7 bases unmatched. This CDR3 spans 13 amino acids.

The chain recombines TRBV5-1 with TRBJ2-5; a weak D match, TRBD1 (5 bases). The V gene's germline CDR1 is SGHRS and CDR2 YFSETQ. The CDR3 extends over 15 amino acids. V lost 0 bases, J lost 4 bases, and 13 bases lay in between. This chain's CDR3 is CASSLEGLGLETQYF. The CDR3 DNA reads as TGCGCCAGCAGCTTGGAGGGGTTAGGGTTAGAGACCCAGTACTTC.

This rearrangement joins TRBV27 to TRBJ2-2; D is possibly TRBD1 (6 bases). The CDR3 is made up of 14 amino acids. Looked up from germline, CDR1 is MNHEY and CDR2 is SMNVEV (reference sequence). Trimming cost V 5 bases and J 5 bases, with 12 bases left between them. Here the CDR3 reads CASSPTQGTGELFF. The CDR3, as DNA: TGTGCCAGCAGTCCAACGCAGGGGACCGGGGAGCTGTTTTTT.

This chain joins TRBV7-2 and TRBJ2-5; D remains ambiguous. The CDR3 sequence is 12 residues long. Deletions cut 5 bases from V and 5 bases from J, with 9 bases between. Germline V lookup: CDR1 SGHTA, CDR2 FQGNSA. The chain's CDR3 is CASSRPQETQYF. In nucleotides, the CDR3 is TGTGCCAGCAGCCGTCCTCAGGAGACCCAGTACTTC.

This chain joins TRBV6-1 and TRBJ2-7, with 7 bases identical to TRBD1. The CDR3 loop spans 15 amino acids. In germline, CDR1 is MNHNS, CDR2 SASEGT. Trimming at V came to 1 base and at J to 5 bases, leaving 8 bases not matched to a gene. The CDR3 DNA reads TGTGCCAGCAGTGAAGGAGGAACACAGGGGAACGAGCAGTACTTC. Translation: CASSEGGTQGNEQYF.

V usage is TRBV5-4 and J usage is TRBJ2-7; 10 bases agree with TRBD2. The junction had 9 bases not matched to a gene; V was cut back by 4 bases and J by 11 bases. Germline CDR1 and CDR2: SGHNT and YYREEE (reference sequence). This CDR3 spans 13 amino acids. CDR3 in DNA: TGTGCCAGCAGCCAAGGGACTAGCGATATTGAGTACTTC. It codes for CASSQGTSDIEYF.

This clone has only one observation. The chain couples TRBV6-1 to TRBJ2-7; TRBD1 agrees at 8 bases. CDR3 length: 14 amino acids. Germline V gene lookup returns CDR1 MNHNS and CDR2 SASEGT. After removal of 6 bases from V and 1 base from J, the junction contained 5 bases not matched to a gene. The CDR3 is CASRRGTGSYEQYF. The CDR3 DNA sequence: TGTGCCAGCAGGCGCGGGACAGGTTCCTACGAGCAGTACTTC.